What follows describes a single TCR beta chain. As yet, its antigen is unknown. This entry is derived from a study of OX40 agonist ivuxolimab in advanced cancers. Across the whole study: Six ivuxolimab dose levels, 0.01 to 10 mg/kg, were given intravenously every 2 weeks.

This CDR3 comprises 13 residues. Looked up from germline, CDR1 is SGHNT and CDR2 is YYREEE (reference sequence). The ends were cut back, 7 bases at V and 1 base at J, with 8 bases in the middle. The data were produced by immunoSEQ multiplex PCR, yet TCRdb's version contains in-frame clones alone and is incomplete. The table has tens of thousands of clones, roughly 90% seen once; the top ten hold 2% to 3%. Points from the study as a whole: In the 0.1 to 3.0 mg/kg range, CD4+ and CD8+ blood T cells had expanded clonally by week 6.

Here the sequenced sample was CD4+ or CD8+ T cells sorted from blood, taken in a trial of the OX40 agonist ivuxolimab. The chain couples TRBV5-4 to TRBJ1-4, with a possible D match to TRBD1 (5 bases). This receptor was identified in an adult with an advanced solid tumor such as melanoma, head and neck, liver or kidney cancer. DNA for the CDR3: TGTGCCAGCGCGACAGAAACTAATGAAAAACTGTTTTTT. Its translation is CASATETNEKLFF. The complete variable domain, with remaining parts taken from reference TRBV5-4 and TRBJ1-4, reads ETGVTQSPTHLIKTRGQQVTLRCSSQSGHNTVSWYQQALGQGPQFIFQYYREEENGRGNFPPRFSGLQFPNYSSELNVNALELDDSALYLCASATETNEKLFFGSGTQLSVL.